A selection of T cell receptor beta chains follows, all from one sample in a study of T-cell reconstitution after alpha-beta-depleted transplantation in children. TCRdb recomputed calls from the PCR reads with MiXCR, one row per CDR3 protein. The sample carries 130,000 to 150,000 distinct CDR3 sequences, more than 8% recorded once. Sequences were derived from PBMCs, mostly from graft donor cells, sampled 180 days after TCRalphabeta/CD19-depleted stem cell transplant. These receptors all come from a female patient between 2 and 10 years old who had a stem cell transplant for congenital amegakaryocytic thrombocytopenia, so the T cells may come from the graft donor. The CDR3 runs from the conserved cysteine through the conserved F or W. The D gene is left open where the match is weak. Clone size is not always given. Where it is, it says once, few, many or a class for expanded clones.

TRBJ2-5,NA,TRBV12-3/TRBV12-4,NA,TGTGCCAGCAGTTTTAAGATAGGGCAAGAGACCCAGTACTTC,CASSFKIGQETQYF
TRBJ2-7,NA,TRBV30,NA,TGTGCCTGGAGTCTTGGGATTACGGCCTACGAGCAGTACTTC,CAWSLGITAYEQYF
TRBJ2-2,NA,TRBV6-5,NA,TGTGCCAGCAGTTACGGAGGAATTGGGGAGCTGTTTTTT,CASSYGGIGELFF
TRBJ2-3,NA,TRBV7-8,many,TGTGCCAGCAGCACCCGGACACTCACGTCCACAGATACGCAGTATTTT,CASSTRTLTSTDTQYF
TRBJ2-3,TRBD2,TRBV5-1,many,TGCGCCAGCAGCTTGGGGGCGGGAGGGCCTTCAGATACGCAGTATTTT,CASSLGAGGPSDTQYF
TRBJ2-3,TRBD2,TRBV5-1,many,TGCGCCAGCAGCTTCTACCGGGGGGGCCCCACAGATACGCAGTATTTT,CASSFYRGGPTDTQYF
TRBJ2-7,NA,TRBV5-6,NA,TGTGCCAGCGGCTTGGTTGGGGGCTCCTACGAGCAGTACTTC,CASGLVGGSYEQYF
TRBJ2-2,NA,TRBV20-1,many,TGCAGTGCTAGAGATCCAGGGAACACCGGGGAGCTGTTTTTT,CSARDPGNTGELFF
TRBJ2-3,TRBD1,TRBV12-5,NA,TGTGCTAGTGGTTTGGCCCTAGGGGGCGCTACGCAGTATTTT,CASGLALGGATQYF
TRBJ2-7,TRBD1,TRBV6-5,NA,TGTGCCAGCAGTTACTCGATGGGACAGGGGATTTACGAGCAGTACTTC,CASSYSMGQGIYEQYF